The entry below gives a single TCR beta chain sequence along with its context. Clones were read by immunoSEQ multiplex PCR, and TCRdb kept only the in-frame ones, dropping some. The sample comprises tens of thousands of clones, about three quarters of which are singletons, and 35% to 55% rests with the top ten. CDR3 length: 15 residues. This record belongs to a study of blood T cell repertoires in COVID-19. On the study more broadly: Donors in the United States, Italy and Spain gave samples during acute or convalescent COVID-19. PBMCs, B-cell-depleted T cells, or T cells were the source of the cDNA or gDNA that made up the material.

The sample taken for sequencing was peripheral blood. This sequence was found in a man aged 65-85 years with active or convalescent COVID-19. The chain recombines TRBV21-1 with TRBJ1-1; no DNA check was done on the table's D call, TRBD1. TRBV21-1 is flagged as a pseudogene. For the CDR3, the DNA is TGTGCCAGCAGCAGGGACAGGGGACCGAACACTGAAGCTTTCTTT. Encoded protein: CASSRDRGPNTEAFF.